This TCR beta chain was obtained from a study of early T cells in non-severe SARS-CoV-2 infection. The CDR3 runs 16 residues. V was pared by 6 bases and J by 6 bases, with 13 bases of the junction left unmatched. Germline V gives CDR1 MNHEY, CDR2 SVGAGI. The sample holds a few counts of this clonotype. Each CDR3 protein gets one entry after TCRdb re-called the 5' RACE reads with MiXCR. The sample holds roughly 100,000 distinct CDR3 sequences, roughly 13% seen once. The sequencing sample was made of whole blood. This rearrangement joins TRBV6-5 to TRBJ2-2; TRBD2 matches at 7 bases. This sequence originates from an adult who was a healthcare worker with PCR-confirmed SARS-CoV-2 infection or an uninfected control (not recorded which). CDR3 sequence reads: CASRPTAGRIAGELFF. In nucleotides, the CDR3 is TGTGCCAGCAGGCCCACAGCCGGGAGGATTGCCGGGGAGCTGTTTTTT.